This T cell receptor beta chain was identified in a study of T cells in Graves' hyperthyroidism and ophthalmopathy. Study findings and constraints: The model anticipated ophthalmopathy a median around six months pre-onset.

This clonotype was recorded many times. Its antigen is still unknown. CDR1 is SGHNT and CDR2 is YENEEA in the germline V gene. The CDR3 has 13 residues. The germline V and J ends were trimmed by 6 bases and 6 bases, with 13 bases remaining between them. RNA transcripts provided the source from which TCR beta CDR3 regions were amplified. HTBI primers drove first-round RT-PCR of the TCR CDR3. TCRdb reprocessed the multiplex PCR reads via MiXCR and lists one record per CDR3 protein. In the table there are about 600,000 distinct CDR3 sequences, approximately 15% of which are singletons. This rearrangement joins TRBV11-3 to TRBJ2-3; D is perhaps TRBD1 (6 bases). The receptor was isolated from a woman aged 40 to 50 with Graves' ophthalmopathy. The source material was blood. The CDR3 DNA sequence: TGTGCCAGCAGTCGCAACAGGGTGGATACGCAGTATTTT. This codes for CASSRNRVDTQYF.